This T cell receptor beta chain was identified in a study of identical twins. V lost 4 bases to trimming and J lost 1 base, with 8 bases between them. The CDR3 sequence is 14 residues long. TCRdb reprocessed the 5' RACE reads via MiXCR and lists one record per CDR3 protein. The table has fewer than 450,000 distinct CDR3 sequences, approximately 9.1% seen once; the top ten hold 8.5% to 10%. Note on this clonotype: This may be a read error, as it is one base from a much larger clone.

The clonotype comes from a woman between 45 and 65 years old in good health. The gene calls are TRBV12-3 or TRBV12-4 and TRBJ1-5; D is ambiguous. The sequenced material came from naive T cells sorted from blood. The chain's CDR3 is CASSSGRSNQPQHF. The CDR3 DNA is TGTGCCAGCAGTTCGGGCAGAAGCAATCAGCCCCAGCATTTT.